The subject of this entry is one T cell receptor beta chain. The data belong to a study of cytomegalovirus exposure and HLA in healthy donors. The PCR was carried out with 60 Vbeta primers and 13 Jbeta primers. The protocol was immunoSEQ multiplex PCR, while the TCRdb copy is restricted to in-frame clones and leaves out a portion. Among roughly 130,000 clones listed, 80% were seen once. V was clipped by 5 bases and J by 6 bases, with 25 bases between them. Looked up from germline, CDR1 is SGHVS and CDR2 is FQNEAQ. The CDR3 extends over 17 amino acids. The sequencing sample was made of PBMCs. The V call is TRBV7-8, the J call TRBJ1-1; a possible D gene is TRBD1 (5 bases). This receptor was obtained from a man aged 30-40 years in good health and CMV-seronegative. The CDR3 reads CASSTPGEATHSAEAFF. The CDR3 DNA sequence: TGTGCCAGCAGCACCCCGGGGGAGGCAACACACTCCGCTGAAGCTTTCTTT. Drawing the rest from reference TRBV7-8 and TRBJ1-1, the complete variable domain is GAGVSQSPRYKVAKRGQDVALRCDPISGHVSLFWYQQALGQGPEFLTYFQNEAQLDKSGLPSDRFFAERPEGSVSTLKIQRTQQEDSAVYLCASSTPGEATHSAEAFFGQGTRLTVV.